One and the same sample provided the 5 T cell receptor beta chains below, sequenced in a study of blood T cell repertoires in COVID-19. Using immunoSEQ multiplex PCR, the repertoire was profiled, and TCRdb retains in-frame clones only, with some absent. The table lists roughly 180,000 clones, around four fifths of them singletons, with roughly 4.5% in the top ten. Material for sequencing was PBMCs or T cells enriched from blood (not recorded which). Receptors were obtained from a woman between 45 and 65 years old who had recovered from COVID-19.

The CDR3 bases are TGTGCCTGGGAGGGACTCTCTGGAAACACCATATATTTT. It codes for CAWEGLSGNTIYF. V usage is TRBV30 and J usage is TRBJ1-3; maybe TRBD1 (5 bases). Trimming pared 5 bases from V and 0 bases from J, leaving 8 bases between. CDR1 is GTSNPN, CDR2 SVGIG, per germline (reference sequence). CDR3 length: 13 residues.

This chain connects TRBV18 to TRBJ2-1; D is uncertain. Germline V gene sequence: CDR1 KGHSH, CDR2 LQKENI. V gave up 2 bases and J gave up 2 bases, with 10 bases separating them. This CDR3 is built from 15 residues. The CDR3 nucleotides are TGTGCCAGCTCACCAGGGCAGGCCACCTACAATGAGCAGTTCTTC. Translating gives CASSPGQATYNEQFF.

V is TRBV6-9 and J is TRBJ1-2; 10 bases are a match to TRBD1. V dropped 6 bases and J dropped 8; count of bases not matched to a gene: 6. CDR1 and CDR2 (germline): MNHGY, SVAAGI. This CDR3 is 13 amino acids long. In DNA, the CDR3 is TGTGCCAGCAGCAGGGACAGGGGTCACGGCTACACCTTC. Its translation: CASSRDRGHGYTF.

The chain has TRBV19 and TRBJ1-1; 7 bases map to TRBD1. The germline V gene has CDR1 LNHDA and CDR2 SQIVND (reference sequence). The CDR3 consists of 12 residues. The V segment lost 8 bases and the J segment 5 bases; nucleotides outside the gene matches: 5. CDR3 amino acids: CASSARGTEAFF. The CDR3 region has the DNA TGTGCCAGTTCTGCCAGGGGGACTGAAGCTTTCTTT.

This chain links TRBV27 with TRBJ1-6; D ambiguous. The CDR3 covers 16 residues. Germline V gene lookup returns CDR1 MNHEY and CDR2 SMNVEV (reference sequence). The V and J ends lost 2 bases and 0 bases respectively, with 8 bases between them. In DNA, the CDR3 is TGTGCCAGCAGTTTACAGGCGAGCTCCTATAATTCACCCCTCCACTTT. This sequence encodes CASSLQASSYNSPLHF.